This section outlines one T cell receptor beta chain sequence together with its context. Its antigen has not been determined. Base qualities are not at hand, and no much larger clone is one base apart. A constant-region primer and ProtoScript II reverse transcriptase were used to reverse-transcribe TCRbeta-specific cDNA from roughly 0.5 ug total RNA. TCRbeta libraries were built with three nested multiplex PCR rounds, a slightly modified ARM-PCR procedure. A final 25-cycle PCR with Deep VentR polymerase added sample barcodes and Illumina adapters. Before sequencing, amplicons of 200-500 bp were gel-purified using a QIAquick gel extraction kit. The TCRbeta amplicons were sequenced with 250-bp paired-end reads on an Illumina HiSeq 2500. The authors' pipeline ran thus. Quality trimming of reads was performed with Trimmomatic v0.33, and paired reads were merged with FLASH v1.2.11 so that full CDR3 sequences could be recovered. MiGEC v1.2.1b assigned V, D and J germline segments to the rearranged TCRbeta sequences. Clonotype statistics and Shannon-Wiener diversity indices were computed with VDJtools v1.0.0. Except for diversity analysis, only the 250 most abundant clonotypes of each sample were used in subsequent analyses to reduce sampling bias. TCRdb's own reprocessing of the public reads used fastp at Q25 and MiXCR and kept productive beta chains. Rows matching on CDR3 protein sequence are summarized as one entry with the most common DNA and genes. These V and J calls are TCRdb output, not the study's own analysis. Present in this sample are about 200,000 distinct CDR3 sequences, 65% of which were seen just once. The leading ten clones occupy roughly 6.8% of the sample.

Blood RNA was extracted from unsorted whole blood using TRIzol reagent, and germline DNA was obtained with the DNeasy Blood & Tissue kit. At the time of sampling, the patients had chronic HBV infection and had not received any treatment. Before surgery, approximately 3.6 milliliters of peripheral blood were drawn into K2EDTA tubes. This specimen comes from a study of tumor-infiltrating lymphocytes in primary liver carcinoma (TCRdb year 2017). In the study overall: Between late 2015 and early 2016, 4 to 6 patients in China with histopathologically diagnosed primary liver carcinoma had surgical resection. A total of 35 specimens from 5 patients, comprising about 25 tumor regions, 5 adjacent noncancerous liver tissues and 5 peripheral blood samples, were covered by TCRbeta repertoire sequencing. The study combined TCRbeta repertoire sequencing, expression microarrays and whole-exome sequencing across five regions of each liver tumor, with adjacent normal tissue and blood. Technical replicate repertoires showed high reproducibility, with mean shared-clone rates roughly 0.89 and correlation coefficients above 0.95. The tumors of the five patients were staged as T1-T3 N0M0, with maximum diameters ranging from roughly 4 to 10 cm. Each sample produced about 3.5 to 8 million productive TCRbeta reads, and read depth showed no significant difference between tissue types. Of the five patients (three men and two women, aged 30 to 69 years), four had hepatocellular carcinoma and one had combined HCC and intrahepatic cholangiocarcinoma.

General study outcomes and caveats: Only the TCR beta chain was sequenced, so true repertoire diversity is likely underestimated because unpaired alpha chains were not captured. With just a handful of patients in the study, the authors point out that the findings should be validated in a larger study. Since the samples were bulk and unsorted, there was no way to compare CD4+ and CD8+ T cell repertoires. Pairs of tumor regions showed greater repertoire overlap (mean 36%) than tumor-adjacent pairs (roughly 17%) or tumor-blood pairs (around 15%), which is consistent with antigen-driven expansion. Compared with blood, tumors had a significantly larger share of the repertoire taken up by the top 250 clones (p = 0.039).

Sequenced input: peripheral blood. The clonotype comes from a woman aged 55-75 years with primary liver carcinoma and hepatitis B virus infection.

The bases read TGTGCCAGCAGGCCGGGACCGGGCCCTGGAAACACCATATATTTT. Its protein reads: CASRPGPGPGNTIYF. The sequence is built from TRBV28 and TRBJ1-3, and possibly TRBD1, on 5 matching bases. V drops 6 bases and J drops 2 bases, leaving 14 bases in between. CDR3 length: 15 amino acids, cysteine to phenylalanine. CDR3 DNA only is kept here, 45 bases in frame from base 1. The germline V gene encodes CDR1 MDHEN and CDR2 SYDVKM.